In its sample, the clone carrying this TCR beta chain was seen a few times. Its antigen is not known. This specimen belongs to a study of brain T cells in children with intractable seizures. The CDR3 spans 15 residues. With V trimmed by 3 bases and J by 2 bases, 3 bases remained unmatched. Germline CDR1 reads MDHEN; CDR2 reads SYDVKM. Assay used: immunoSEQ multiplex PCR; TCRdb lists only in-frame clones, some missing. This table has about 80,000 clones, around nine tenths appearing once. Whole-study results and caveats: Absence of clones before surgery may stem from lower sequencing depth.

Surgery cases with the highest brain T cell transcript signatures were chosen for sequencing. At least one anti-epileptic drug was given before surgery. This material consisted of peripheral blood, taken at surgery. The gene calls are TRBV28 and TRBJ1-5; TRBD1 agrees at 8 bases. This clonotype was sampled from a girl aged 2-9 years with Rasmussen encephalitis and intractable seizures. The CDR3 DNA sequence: TGTGCCAGCAGTTTTACAGGGGGGGGCAATCAGCCCCAGCATTTT. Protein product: CASSFTGGGNQPQHF. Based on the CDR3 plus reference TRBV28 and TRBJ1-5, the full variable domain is DVKVTQSSRYLVKRTGEKVFLECVQDMDHENMFWYRQDPGLGLRLIYFSYDVKMKEKGDIPEGYSVSREKKERFSLILESASTNQTSMYLCASSFTGGGNQPQHFGDGTRLSIL.